Listed here is a single TCR beta chain. This specimen comes from a study of shared clonotypes between healthy human individuals. CDR1 and CDR2 from the germline V gene are MNHEY and SMNVEV (reference sequence). The CDR3 sequence is 13 residues long. The germline V and J ends were trimmed by 1 base and 4 bases, with 5 bases remaining between them. The authors divided CD4+ cells into CD45RA+ naive and CD45RA-negative memory subsets. Sequenced by immunoSEQ multiplex PCR; TCRdb stores in-frame clones only, minus some. The sample comprises millions of clones, approximately 93% of which are singletons, and under 0.45% rests with the top ten.

This TCR was recovered from a man younger than 35 in good health. Some clones in this sample may be carry-over from other donors' samples. The specimen sequenced was naive CD4+ T cells from PBMCs. Subset noted: CD45RA+ positively selected. The chain recombines TRBV27 with TRBJ1-5; D is unclear. Here the CDR3 reads CASSLYLNQPQHF. Written as DNA, the CDR3 is TGTGCCAGCAGTTTATATCTTAATCAGCCCCAGCATTTT.